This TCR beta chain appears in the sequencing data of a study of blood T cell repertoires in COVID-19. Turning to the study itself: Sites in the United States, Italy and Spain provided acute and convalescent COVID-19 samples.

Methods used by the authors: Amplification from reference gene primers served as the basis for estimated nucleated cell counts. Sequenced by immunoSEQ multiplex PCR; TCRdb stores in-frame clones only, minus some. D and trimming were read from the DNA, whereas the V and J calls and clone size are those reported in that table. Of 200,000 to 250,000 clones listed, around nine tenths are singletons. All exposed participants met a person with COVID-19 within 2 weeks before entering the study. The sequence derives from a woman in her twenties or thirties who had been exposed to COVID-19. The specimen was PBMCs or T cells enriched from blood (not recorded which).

The CDR3 DNA follows: TGTGCCAGCAGTTACGGGGGAGGAGATGAAAAACTGTTTTTT. Its protein is CASSYGGGDEKLFF. This chain uses TRBV6-6 with TRBJ1-4, with D perhaps matching TRBD1 (5 bases). This CDR3 is 14 amino acids long. Germline loops: CDR1 MNHNY, CDR2 SVGAGI (reference sequence). Trimming removed 2 bases at V and 6 bases at J, with 10 bases between.